The sequence of this TCR beta chain was determined in a study of cytomegalovirus exposure and HLA in healthy donors. The CDR3 is 15 residues long. J lost 0 bases, V lost 5 bases, and 7 bases had no gene match. Germline CDR1 reads SEHNR; CDR2 reads FQNEAQ (reference sequence). The PCR employed 60 Vbeta primers together with 13 Jbeta primers. Some clones are missing from TCRdb's copy, which holds only in-frame ones; the method was immunoSEQ multiplex PCR. The sample has about 19,000 clones; around 80% are singletons. On this clone: Its antigen is not identified.

Notes on the study in general: Some public TCRs appeared in many individuals, while most sequences were rare. Within the data, a cluster of highly shared sequence variants was likely a sequencing artifact. The investigators catalogued under 200 TCR beta chains as cytomegalovirus-associated. Several top significant clusters appeared, in a later analysis, to be linked to common viral pathogens.

This clonotype originated in a human donor in good health. The rearrangement links TRBV7-9 to TRBJ2-7, with TRBD1 identical over 7 bases. The sequencing sample was made of PBMCs. CDR3 residues: CASSPQTGPSYEQYF. CDR3 coding DNA: TGTGCCAGCAGCCCGCAGACAGGGCCCTCCTACGAGCAGTACTTC. Based on the CDR3 plus reference TRBV7-9 and TRBJ2-7, the full variable domain is DTGVSQNPRHKITKRGQNVTFRCDPISEHNRLYWYRQTLGQGPEFLTYFQNEAQLEKSRLLSDRFSAERPKGSFSTLEIQRTEQGDSAMYLCASSPQTGPSYEQYFGPGTRLTVT.